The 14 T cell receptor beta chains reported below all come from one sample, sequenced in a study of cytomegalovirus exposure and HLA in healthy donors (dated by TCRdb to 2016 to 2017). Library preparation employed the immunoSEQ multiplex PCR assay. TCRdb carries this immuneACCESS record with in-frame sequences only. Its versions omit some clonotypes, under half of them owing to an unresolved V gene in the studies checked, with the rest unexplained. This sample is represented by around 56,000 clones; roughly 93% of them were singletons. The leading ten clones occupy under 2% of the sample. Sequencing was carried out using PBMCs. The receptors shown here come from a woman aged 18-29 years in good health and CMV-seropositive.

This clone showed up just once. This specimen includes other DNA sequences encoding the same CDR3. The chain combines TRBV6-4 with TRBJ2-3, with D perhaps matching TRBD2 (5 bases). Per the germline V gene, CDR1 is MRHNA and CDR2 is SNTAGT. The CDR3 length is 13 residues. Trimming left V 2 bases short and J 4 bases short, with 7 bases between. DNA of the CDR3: TGTGCCAGCAGTGACGGAGGAGCAGATACGCAGTATTTT. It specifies CASSDGGADTQYF.

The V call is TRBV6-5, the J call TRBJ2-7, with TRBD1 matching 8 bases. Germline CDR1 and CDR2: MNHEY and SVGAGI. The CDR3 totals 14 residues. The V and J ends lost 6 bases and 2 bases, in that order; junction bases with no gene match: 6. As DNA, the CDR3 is TGTGCCAGCAGGAGACAGGGGCCCGCCTACGAGCAGTACTTC. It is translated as CASRRQGPAYEQYF.

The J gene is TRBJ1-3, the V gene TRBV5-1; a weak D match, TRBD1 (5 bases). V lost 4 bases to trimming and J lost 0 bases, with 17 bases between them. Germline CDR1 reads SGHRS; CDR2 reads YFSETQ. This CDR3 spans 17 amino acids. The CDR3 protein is CASSPGGLGYSGNTIYF. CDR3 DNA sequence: TGCGCCAGCAGCCCGGGGGGTTTGGGGTACTCTGGAAACACCATATATTTT.

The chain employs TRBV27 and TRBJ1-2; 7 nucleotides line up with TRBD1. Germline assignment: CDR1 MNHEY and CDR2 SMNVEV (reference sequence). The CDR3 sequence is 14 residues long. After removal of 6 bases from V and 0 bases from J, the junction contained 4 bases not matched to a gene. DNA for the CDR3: TGTGCCAGCAGCCGCAGGGGGGCTAACTATGGCTACACCTTC. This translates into CASSRRGANYGYTF.

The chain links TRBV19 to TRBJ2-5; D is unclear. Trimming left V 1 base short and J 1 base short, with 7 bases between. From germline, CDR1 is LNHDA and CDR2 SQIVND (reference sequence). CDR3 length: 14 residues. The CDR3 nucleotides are TGTGCCAGTAGTATAGGCACAGTCCAAGAGACCCAGTACTTC. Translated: CASSIGTVQETQYF.

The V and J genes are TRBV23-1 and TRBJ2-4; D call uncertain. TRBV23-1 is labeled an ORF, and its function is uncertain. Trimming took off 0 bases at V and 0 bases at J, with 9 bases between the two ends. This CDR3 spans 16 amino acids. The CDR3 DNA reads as TGCGCCAGCAGTCAATCTGGTCAACTAGCCAAAAACATTCAGTACTTC. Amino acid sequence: CASSQSGQLAKNIQYF.

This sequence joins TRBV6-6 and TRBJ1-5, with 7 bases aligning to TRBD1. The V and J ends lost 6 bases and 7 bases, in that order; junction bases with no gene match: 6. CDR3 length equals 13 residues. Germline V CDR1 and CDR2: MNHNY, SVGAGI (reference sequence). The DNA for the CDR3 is TGTGCCAGCAGCCGACAGGGCGGCCAGCCCCAGCATTTT. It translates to CASSRQGGQPQHF.

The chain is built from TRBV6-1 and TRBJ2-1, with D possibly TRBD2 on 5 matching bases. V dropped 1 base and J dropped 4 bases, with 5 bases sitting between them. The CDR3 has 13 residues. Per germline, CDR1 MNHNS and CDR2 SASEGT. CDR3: CASSEGEYNEQFF. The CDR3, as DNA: TGTGCCAGCAGTGAAGGGGAGTACAATGAGCAGTTCTTC.

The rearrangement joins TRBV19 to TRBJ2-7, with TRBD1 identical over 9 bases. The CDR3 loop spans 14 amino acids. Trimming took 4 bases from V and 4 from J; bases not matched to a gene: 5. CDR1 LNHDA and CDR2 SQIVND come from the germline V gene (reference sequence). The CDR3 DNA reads TGTGCCAGTAGTACTACGGGACAGGGTTACGAGCAGTACTTC. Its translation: CASSTTGQGYEQYF.

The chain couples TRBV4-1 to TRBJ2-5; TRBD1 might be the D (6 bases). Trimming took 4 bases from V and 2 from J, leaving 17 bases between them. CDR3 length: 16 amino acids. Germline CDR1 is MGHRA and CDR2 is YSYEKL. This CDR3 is CASSLGQGIRQETQYF. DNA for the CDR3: TGCGCCAGCAGCCTAGGGCAGGGGATAAGGCAAGAGACCCAGTACTTC.

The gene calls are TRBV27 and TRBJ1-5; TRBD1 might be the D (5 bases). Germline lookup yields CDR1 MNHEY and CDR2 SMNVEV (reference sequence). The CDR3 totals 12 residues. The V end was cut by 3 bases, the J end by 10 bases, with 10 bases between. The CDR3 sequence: CASSLLGGPQHF. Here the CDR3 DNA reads TGTGCCAGCAGTTTGCTCGGGGGACCCCAGCATTTT.

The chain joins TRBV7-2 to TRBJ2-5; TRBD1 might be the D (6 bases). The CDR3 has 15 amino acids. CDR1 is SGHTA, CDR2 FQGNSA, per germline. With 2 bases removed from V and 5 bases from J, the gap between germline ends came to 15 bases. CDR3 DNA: TGTGCCAGCAGCTTAAACTGGGGGCGGTGGGAGACCCAGTACTTC. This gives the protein CASSLNWGRWETQYF.

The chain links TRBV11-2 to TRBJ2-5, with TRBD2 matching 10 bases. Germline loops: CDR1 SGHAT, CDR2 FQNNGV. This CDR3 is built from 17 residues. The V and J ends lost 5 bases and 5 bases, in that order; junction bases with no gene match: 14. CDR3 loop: CASSPLERGGLGETQYF. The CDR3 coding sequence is TGTGCCAGCAGCCCCCTGGAGCGGGGGGGCCTGGGGGAGACCCAGTACTTC.

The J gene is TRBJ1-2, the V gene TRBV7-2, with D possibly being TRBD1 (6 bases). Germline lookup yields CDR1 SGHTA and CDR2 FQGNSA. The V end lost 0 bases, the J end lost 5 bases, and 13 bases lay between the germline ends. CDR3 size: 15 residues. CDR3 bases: TGTGCCAGCAGCTTAGCCGTCAGGGGATATTATGGCTACACCTTC. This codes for CASSLAVRGYYGYTF.